This TCR beta chain came from a study of radiotherapy plus CTLA-4 blockade in lung cancer. Ipilimumab CTLA-4 blockade and focal radiation were given to patients with chemo-refractory metastatic non-small-cell lung cancer. Repertoires were generated with immunoSEQ multiplex PCR, while TCRdb's copy carries only in-frame clones and drops some. Counted here are some 87,000 clones, under 85% occurring once; the ten biggest clones make up roughly 15%. On this clone itself: Its antigen remains unidentified.

Germline values: CDR1 LNHDA, CDR2 SQIVND (reference sequence). The CDR3 has 14 residues. With V trimmed by 7 bases and J by 6 bases, 7 bases remained unmatched. The study, taken as a whole, reports: In blood, TCR clones derived from the tumor expanded after radiotherapy plus ipilimumab.

This TCR was recovered from a human donor with non-small cell lung cancer that progressed on radiotherapy plus ipilimumab. The sample consisted of peripheral blood, taken from a patient treated with radiotherapy plus ipilimumab. The chain combines TRBV19 with TRBJ2-2; 8 bases are shared with TRBD1. CDR3 loop: CASNGQGSPGELFF. Here the CDR3 DNA reads TGTGCCAGTAATGGACAGGGAAGCCCCGGGGAGCTGTTTTTT.